Below, 18 T cell receptor beta chains from the same sample are listed, as sequenced in a study of control samples from healthy donors and cancer patients. Measured with immunoSEQ multiplex PCR; TCRdb has only the in-frame clones, and not every one. The table includes approximately 140,000 clones, roughly 92% detected once. Sequencing used blood. The receptors originated from a man aged 25 to 45 in good health.

The V and J genes are TRBV11-2 and TRBJ1-1, with TRBD1 identical over 10 bases. This CDR3 comprises 14 residues. The germline CDR1 and CDR2 sequences are SGHAT and FQNNGV. The J segment lost 4 bases and the V segment lost 6 bases, leaving 5 bases of the junction unmatched. CDR3 DNA: TGTGCCAGCAGTCATAGGACAGGGGGCACTGAAGCTTTCTTT. Protein product: CASSHRTGGTEAFF.

The chain links TRBV3-1 (or the pseudogene TRBV3-2) to TRBJ1-2; possibly TRBD1 for D (5 bases). This CDR3 is 14 amino acids long. Between the trimmed V and J ends, which lost 0 bases and 10 bases, there was a span of 15 bases. Germline V CDR1 and CDR2: LGHDT, YNNKEL (reference sequence). For the CDR3, the DNA is TGTGCCAGCAGCCAAGATTGGTGGGGGGGATTCTACACCTTC. Translated: CASSQDWWGGFYTF.

V usage is TRBV9 and J usage is TRBJ1-2, with D possibly TRBD1 on 5 matching bases. The CDR3 is 13 amino acids. Deletions cut 3 bases from V and 8 bases from J, with 14 bases between. Germline-derived CDR1 and CDR2 are SGDLS and YYNGEE. The CDR3 bases are TGTGCCAGCAGCGCCGACAAGGGGACCGGCTACACCTTC. This codes for CASSADKGTGYTF.

J is TRBJ2-1 and V is TRBV6-1; 8 bases match TRBD2. With 1 base clipped from V and 8 bases from J, the junction kept 10 bases outside the gene matches. The germline gives CDR1 MNHNS, CDR2 SASEGT. The CDR3 loop spans 16 amino acids. CDR3 sequence: CASSEVAPGGPDEQFF. CDR3 coding DNA: TGTGCCAGCAGTGAAGTGGCACCGGGAGGGCCAGATGAGCAGTTCTTC.

V gene TRBV9 combines with J gene TRBJ2-2; tentatively, D is TRBD2 (6 bases). CDR3 length: 16 amino acids. Germline V CDR1 and CDR2: SGDLS, YYNGEE. V was cut by 1 base and J by 0 bases, with 10 bases left in between. This CDR3 is CASSVIGRPNTGELFF. DNA for the CDR3: TGTGCCAGCAGCGTAATAGGGAGGCCGAACACCGGGGAGCTGTTTTTT. Complete variable domain (other parts from reference TRBV9 and TRBJ2-2): DSGVTQTPKHLITATGQRVTLRCSPRSGDLSVYWYQQSLDQGLQFLIQYYNGEERAKGNILERFSAQQFPDLHSELNLSSLELGDSALYFCASSVIGRPNTGELFFGEGSRLTVL.

This chain links TRBV27 with TRBJ2-3; no clear D. Germline CDR1 MNHEY, CDR2 SMNVEV (reference sequence). This CDR3 spans 15 amino acids. Trimming stripped 4 bases from V and 0 bases from J, with 11 bases between. Written as DNA, the CDR3 is TGTGCCAGCAGTTCCAAAAGCTTCAGCACAGATACGCAGTATTTT. This translates into CASSSKSFSTDTQYF.

The chain joins TRBV27 to TRBJ2-5; D is perhaps TRBD2 (6 bases). Germline V gene lookup returns CDR1 MNHEY and CDR2 SMNVEV (reference sequence). V lost 3 bases, J lost 2 bases, and 16 bases lay in between. The CDR3 has 16 amino acids. CDR3 amino acids: CASSFLGGSGQETQYF. DNA for the CDR3: TGTGCCAGCAGTTTCCTTGGGGGGTCAGGACAAGAGACCCAGTACTTC.

The chain joins TRBV28 to TRBJ2-3, with D maybe TRBD2 (8 bases). Germline V gene sequence: CDR1 MDHEN, CDR2 SYDVKM. The V gene lost 5 bases and the J gene lost 5 bases, with 20 bases spanning the gap. The CDR3 is 16 amino acids. The CDR3, as DNA: TGTGCCAGCAGTCAGGGGGGAGCGGGAGAAATAGATACGCAGTATTTT. Protein product: CASSQGGAGEIDTQYF. The full variable domain, its missing parts supplied by reference TRBV28 and TRBJ2-3, is DVKVTQSSRYLVKRTGEKVFLECVQDMDHENMFWYRQDPGLGLRLIYFSYDVKMKEKGDIPEGYSVSREKKERFSLILESASTNQTSMYLCASSQGGAGEIDTQYFGPGTRLTVL.

V and J are TRBV4-1 and TRBJ1-4, with 10 bases fitting TRBD1. There are 14 residues in the CDR3. After removal of 4 bases from V and 7 bases from J, the junction contained 3 bases not matched to a gene. CDR1 is MGHRA and CDR2 is YSYEKL in the germline V gene. Here the CDR3 DNA reads TGCGCCAGCAGCCGGGACAGGGGAGTTGAAAAACTGTTTTTT. It translates to CASSRDRGVEKLFF.

The V and J genes are TRBV4-2 and TRBJ2-7; D perhaps matches TRBD2 (6 bases). V was cut by 4 bases and J by 2 bases, with 12 bases left in between. Germline assignment: CDR1 LGHNA and CDR2 YNFKEQ. The CDR3 is 14 residues long. The DNA of the CDR3 is TGTGCCAGCAGCCTCGGGACTGCGGCCTACGAGCAGTACTTC. Its translation: CASSLGTAAYEQYF.

The rearrangement uses TRBV2 and TRBJ2-3; 9 bases are a match to TRBD2. CDR3 length: 14 amino acids. Per germline, CDR1 SNHLY and CDR2 FYNNEI. The V gene end was trimmed by 4 bases and the J gene end by 3 bases; junction bases not matched to a gene: 2. CDR3 protein: CASSATSGTDTQYF. The DNA of the CDR3 is TGTGCCAGCAGTGCTACTAGCGGGACAGATACGCAGTATTTT.

J is TRBJ2-5 and V is TRBV5-1; 8 nucleotides line up with TRBD2. The CDR3 runs 16 residues. J lost 2 bases, V lost 4 bases, and 10 bases had no gene match. Germline V gene sequence: CDR1 SGHRS, CDR2 YFSETQ. The CDR3 loop is CASSIAPSGPQETQYF. CDR3 bases: TGCGCCAGCAGCATTGCCCCTAGCGGGCCTCAAGAGACCCAGTACTTC.

The chain carries TRBV30 and TRBJ1-1; no clear D. Trimming took off 3 bases at V and 1 base at J, with 12 bases between the two ends. The V gene's germline CDR1 is GTSNPN and CDR2 SVGIG (reference sequence). This CDR3 region has 14 residues. CDR3 residues: CAWSASGGNTEAFF. CDR3 nucleotide sequence: TGTGCCTGGAGCGCCAGCGGTGGGAACACTGAAGCTTTCTTT.

The chain uses TRBV27 and TRBJ2-3; D not resolved. V lost 3 bases and J lost 8, with 24 bases in between. The length of the CDR3 is 17 residues. The germline V gene has CDR1 MNHEY and CDR2 SMNVEV (reference sequence). CDR3 nucleotides: TGTGCCAGCAGTTTTCGGCGGACGCCTCCGGTTATAGTTACGCAGTATTTT. Translation: CASSFRRTPPVIVTQYF.

The chain has TRBV30 and TRBJ2-7; no reliable D call. The germline V gene has CDR1 GTSNPN and CDR2 SVGIG (reference sequence). The CDR3 runs 12 residues. Trimming took 2 bases from V and 0 from J, leaving 5 bases between them. CDR3 amino acids: CAWSSLSYEQYF. CDR3 sequence (DNA): TGTGCCTGGAGTTCTCTCTCCTACGAGCAGTACTTC.

The gene calls are TRBV30 and TRBJ1-1; D is ambiguous. Trimming cost V 2 bases and J 3 bases, with 10 bases left between them. The CDR3 is made up of 13 amino acids. CDR1 is GTSNPN and CDR2 is SVGIG in the germline V gene (reference sequence). The CDR3 sequence is CAWSLSYYTEAFF. The CDR3 region has the DNA TGTGCCTGGAGTTTATCGTACTACACTGAAGCTTTCTTT.

V gene TRBV6-2 or TRBV6-3 combines with J gene TRBJ2-1; no definite D call. Trimming shortened V by 2 bases and J by 4 bases, and 6 bases separated the two germline ends. The CDR3 length is 13 residues. The germline CDR1 and CDR2 sequences are MNHEY and SVGEGT. CDR3 coding DNA: TGTGCCAGCAGTTACGAACAGTACAATGAGCAGTTCTTC. It translates to CASSYEQYNEQFF.

This sequence joins TRBV14 and TRBJ1-1; TRBD1 matches 7 bases. The CDR3 covers 15 residues. The germline V gene has CDR1 SGHDN and CDR2 FVKESK. J was trimmed by 0 bases and V by 4 bases; bases with no gene match: 5. The DNA for the CDR3 is TGTGCCAGCAGCCTGCGGACAGGCATGAACACTGAAGCTTTCTTT. Translating gives CASSLRTGMNTEAFF. Supplemented by reference TRBV14 and TRBJ1-1, the full variable domain reads EAGVTQFPSHSVIEKGQTVTLRCDPISGHDNLYWYRRVMGKEIKFLLHFVKESKQDESGMPNNRFLAERTGGTYSTLKVQPAELEDSGVYFCASSLRTGMNTEAFFGQGTRLTVV.